In this sample, the clone carrying this TCR beta chain turned up many times. No antigen is known for it. This entry is derived from a study of response to subunit inactivated influenza vaccine. Whole-study results and caveats: Authors suggested seasonal influenza vaccinations each recruit few new T cells.

The CDR3 runs 17 residues. Germline CDR1 is LNHNV and CDR2 is YYDKDF (reference sequence). V shed 1 base and J shed 0 bases, with 15 bases lying between them. One entry per CDR3 protein, called by TCRdb with MiXCR from the RT-PCR reads. The table shows approximately 730,000 distinct CDR3 sequences, with approximately 15% occurring only once. The V call is TRBV15, the J call TRBJ1-1, with D unclear. The sequencing here drew on PBMCs from blood, taken around two weeks before vaccination. This receptor was identified in a man aged 50-59 years who received an inactivated influenza vaccine. In DNA, the CDR3 is TGTGCCACCAGCAGAGGAGTCAGGATGATCATGAACACTGAAGCTTTCTTT. This translates into CATSRGVRMIMNTEAFF.